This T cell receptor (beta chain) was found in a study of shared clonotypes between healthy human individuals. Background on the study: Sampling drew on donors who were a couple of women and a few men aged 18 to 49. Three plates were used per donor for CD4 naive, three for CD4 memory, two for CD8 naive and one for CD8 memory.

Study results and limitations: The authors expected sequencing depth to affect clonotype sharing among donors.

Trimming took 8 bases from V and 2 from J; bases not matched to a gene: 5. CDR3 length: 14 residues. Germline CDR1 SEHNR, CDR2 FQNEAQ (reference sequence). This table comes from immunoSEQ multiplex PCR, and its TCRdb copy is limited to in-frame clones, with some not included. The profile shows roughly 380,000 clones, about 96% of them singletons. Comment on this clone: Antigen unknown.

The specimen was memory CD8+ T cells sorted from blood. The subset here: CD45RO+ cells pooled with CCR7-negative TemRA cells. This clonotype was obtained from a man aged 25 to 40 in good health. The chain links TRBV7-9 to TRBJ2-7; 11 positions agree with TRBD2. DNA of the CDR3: TGTGCCAGCGGGACGGGACTAGCGGCCTACGAGCAGTACTTC. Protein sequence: CASGTGLAAYEQYF.